This T cell receptor beta chain was obtained from a study of Ad26.COV2.S vaccination and SARS-CoV-2 variants. Across the whole study: The vaccine Ad26.COV2.S was put into the muscle once, or twice with 56 days between. Regarding the study as a whole: Vaccinees showed greater spike-specific TCR breadth than placebo recipients.

A note on this clone: Its antigen is unidentified.

Treatment meaning: roughly 20 received Ad26.COV2.S at low or high dose, single or two shots; 5 received placebo; per-sample allocation not given. Samples came from day 63 after the first vaccine or placebo injection. In Boston, an adult donor aged 18-55 years took part. As its vector, the vaccine had Ad26, which expressed Wuhan-strain SARS-CoV-2 spike. Looked up from germline, CDR1 is SSHAT and CDR2 is FNYEAQ (reference sequence). The CDR3 runs 17 residues. Trimming cost V 5 bases and J 5 bases; bases outside gene matches: 13. Measured with immunoSEQ multiplex PCR; TCRdb has only the in-frame clones, and not every one. The data contain approximately 300,000 clones, around 84% of them singletons.

The chain links TRBV7-7 to TRBJ2-2, with 8 bases lining up with TRBD2. The source material was peripheral blood, sampled in a trial of Ad26.COV2.S vaccine versus placebo. This TCR was sampled from a person between 18 and 65 years old who received the Ad26.COV2.S COVID-19 vaccine or a placebo. The CDR3 sequence: CASSPFLAGGRTGELFF. CDR3 DNA: TGTGCCAGCAGCCCCTTCCTGGCGGGGGGTCGGACCGGGGAGCTGTTTTTT.